A single sample is the source of the 22 T cell receptor beta chains below, sequenced in a study of molecular identifiers for immune sequencing clone quantification. TCRdb used MiXCR to reprocess the PCR reads, holding one entry per CDR3 protein. The sample records about 500,000 distinct CDR3 sequences, 20% to 25% being singletons. Specimen: naive CD8+ T cells from blood, with Jurkat cell RNA spiked in. Subset indicated: FACS-sorted CD8+CD4-CCR7+CD45RA+ naive T cells. The source is a human donor in good health. Some libraries in this study had Jurkat cell RNA spiked in.

Concerning this clonotype: Germline and junction disagree at one end, which may indicate a read error. J is TRBJ2-1 and V is TRBV5-3; D gene unclear. TRBV5-3 counts as an open reading frame of uncertain function. This CDR3 spans 14 amino acids. The CDR3 loop is CARSTRPAVGEQSF. The CDR3 region has the DNA TGTGCCAGAAGCACCCGCCCCGCCGTCGGAGAGCAGTCCTTC.

The V call is TRBV12-5, the J call TRBJ1-3, with TRBD1 as a possible D gene (5 bases). Germline V gives CDR1 LGHNT, CDR2 FRNRAP. The CDR3 is made up of 17 amino acids. Deletions cut 2 bases from V and 0 bases from J, with 14 bases between. The CDR3 here is CASGLLITGSSGNTIYF. The CDR3 region has the DNA TGTGCTAGTGGTTTGCTGATCACAGGTAGCTCTGGAAACACCATATATTTT.

On this clonotype itself: Possible read error: a much larger clone is one base away. Since the CDR3 does not end with the conserved phenylalanine or tryptophan, this likely comes from a read error. The rearrangement joins TRBV30 to TRBJ2-7; a possible D gene is TRBD2 (5 bases). V gave up 0 bases and J gave up 5 bases, with 8 bases separating them. Germline values: CDR1 GTSNPN, CDR2 SVGIG (reference sequence). The CDR3 is made up of 12 amino acids. Here the CDR3 DNA reads TGTGCCTGGAGTGTCTCGGGGAACGAGCAGTACTCC. It is translated as CAWSVSGNEQYS.

The chain uses TRBV4-3 and TRBJ2-7; D assignment may be TRBD1 or TRBD2 (5 bases each). CDR1 is LGHNA and CDR2 is YSLEER in the germline V gene. Trimming took off 0 bases at V and 9 bases at J, with 18 bases between the two ends. There are 15 residues in the CDR3. The CDR3 sequence: CASSQDPPGRAGQYF. CDR3 nucleotides: TGCGCCAGCAGCCAAGATCCCCCGGGGCGGGCGGGGCAGTACTTC.

The table lists this clonotype with many counts. The chain carries TRBV7-9 and TRBJ2-1; weak D call: TRBD1 (6 bases). Per germline, CDR1 SEHNR and CDR2 FQNEAQ (reference sequence). V was cut by 1 base and J by 0 bases, with 7 bases left in between. The CDR3 consists of 15 residues. The DNA of the CDR3 is TGTGCCAGCAGCTTAGGACAGGTCTCCTACAATGAGCAGTTCTTC. Amino acid sequence: CASSLGQVSYNEQFF. Together with reference TRBV7-9 and TRBJ2-1, the CDR3 gives the full variable domain: DTGVSQNPRHKITKRGQNVTFRCDPISEHNRLYWYRQTLGQGPEFLTYFQNEAQLEKSRLLSDRFSAERPKGSFSTLEIQRTEQGDSAMYLCASSLGQVSYNEQFFGPGTRLTVL.

This clonotype showed up many times. The chain carries TRBV7-6 and TRBJ2-5; D ambiguous. The CDR3 spans 14 residues. Germline CDR1 SGHVS, CDR2 FNYEAQ. Trimming took off 5 bases at V and 3 bases at J, with 13 bases between the two ends. CDR3 DNA: TGTGCCAGCAGCCCCGATTTTGGGGAAGAGACCCAGTACTTC. It yields the protein CASSPDFGEETQYF.

This clonotype occurred a few times. The chain combines TRBV21-1 with TRBJ2-3; TRBD1 was called by the table and not checked on the DNA. TRBV21-1 is a pseudogene. CDR3 length equals 14 residues. Here the CDR3 DNA reads TGTGCCAGCTCAATCCGGGCGGGCACAGATACGCAGTATTTT. Its translation is CASSIRAGTDTQYF.

This clonotype was seen at least ten times. The chain is built from TRBV10-2 and TRBJ1-1, with D maybe TRBD1 (5 bases). V shed 7 bases and J shed 4 bases, with 16 bases lying between them. The CDR3 has 14 amino acids. The germline CDR1 and CDR2 sequences are WSHSY and SAAADI. This chain's CDR3 is CASKKGVQGTEAFF. Here the CDR3 DNA reads TGCGCCAGCAAAAAAGGCGTTCAGGGCACTGAAGCTTTCTTT.

Many counts were recorded for this clonotype. V and J are TRBV13 and TRBJ1-4; D is undetermined. Germline CDR1 is PRHDT and CDR2 is FYEKMQ (reference sequence). The CDR3 length is 12 residues. V was pared by 0 bases and J by 17 bases, with 13 bases between. The CDR3 sequence: CASSLGGTVSFF. In DNA, the CDR3 is TGTGCCAGCAGCTTAGGGGGAACAGTCAGTTTTTTT.

This sequence joins TRBV7-3 and TRBJ2-5, with 7 bases that match TRBD1. V trimming: 5 bases; J trimming: 1 base; junction bases outside the gene matches: 4. Germline V gene sequence: CDR1 SGHTA, CDR2 FQGTGA. The CDR3 length is 14 residues. CDR3 amino acids: CASSVTGSQETQYF. In DNA, the CDR3 is TGTGCCAGCAGCGTGACAGGGTCCCAAGAGACCCAGTACTTC. Full variable domain (outside the CDR3, taken from reference TRBV7-3 and TRBJ2-5): GAGVSQTPSNKVTEKGKYVELRCDPISGHTALYWYRQSLGQGPEFLIYFQGTGAADDSGLPNDRFFAVRPEGSVSTLKIQRTERGDSAVYLCASSVTGSQETQYFGPGTRLLVL.

This clonotype was observed many times. The J gene is TRBJ2-3, the V gene TRBV29-1; TRBD2 aligns across 8 bases. Germline trimming cut 3 bases from V and 1 base from J; bases unmatched to any gene: 3. The CDR3 has 14 residues. CDR1 is SQVTM and CDR2 is ANQGSEA in the germline V gene. CDR3 loop: CSVDTRGGTDTQYF. CDR3 nucleotide sequence: TGCAGCGTTGATACGCGGGGGGGCACAGATACGCAGTATTTT.

The table lists this clonotype with a few counts. The chain recombines TRBV4-3 with TRBJ2-7, with 8 bases aligning to TRBD1. The V gene end was trimmed by 4 bases and the J gene end by 4 bases; junction bases not matched to a gene: 9. CDR3 size: 15 residues. In germline, CDR1 is LGHNA, CDR2 YSLEER. Written as DNA, the CDR3 is TGCGCCAGCAGCCCCCGACAGGGGCTAAGTTACGAGCAGTACTTC. This encodes CASSPRQGLSYEQYF.

This clonotype was seen a few times. The gene calls are TRBV9 and TRBJ1-1; D gene uncertain. Germline V lookup: CDR1 SGDLS, CDR2 YYNGEE. CDR3 length equals 13 residues. The germline V and J ends were trimmed by 0 bases and 6 bases, with 9 bases remaining between them. The CDR3 sequence is CASSVAQTSEAFF. The CDR3 DNA follows: TGTGCCAGCAGCGTAGCCCAGACTTCTGAAGCTTTCTTT.

The chain couples TRBV28 to TRBJ1-4; no definite D call. V lost 2 bases and J 4 bases, leaving 5 bases between the germline ends. The CDR3 length is 13 residues. Germline values: CDR1 MDHEN, CDR2 SYDVKM. The CDR3 DNA is TGTGCCAGCAGTTTAATCCATAATGAAAAACTGTTTTTT. It specifies CASSLIHNEKLFF.

This clonotype was recorded at least ten times. The chain carries TRBV9 and TRBJ2-3, with 10 bases that match TRBD2. Germline lookup yields CDR1 SGDLS and CDR2 YYNGEE. The CDR3 extends over 15 amino acids. V lost 3 bases to trimming and J lost 5 bases; unmatched junction nucleotides: 6. The CDR3 DNA reads TGTGCCAGCAGCGCGGGACTAGCGATAATAGATACGCAGTATTTT. This sequence encodes CASSAGLAIIDTQYF.

This clonotype was found many times. This chain uses TRBV7-6 with TRBJ1-1, with D tentatively TRBD1 (5 bases). The CDR3 sequence is 12 residues long. Trimming pared 6 bases from V and 6 bases from J, leaving 11 bases between. Germline V gene data show CDR1 as SGHVS and CDR2 as FNYEAQ. CDR3 residues: CASSHGGAEAFF. The CDR3 DNA follows: TGTGCCAGCAGTCATGGGGGGGCTGAAGCTTTCTTT.

To note about this clonotype: This CDR3 fails to terminate in the conserved phenylalanine or tryptophan, so it likely reflects a read error. The chain links TRBV5-1 to TRBJ2-7; TRBD1 aligns across 10 bases. The CDR3 has 12 amino acids. Per the germline V gene, CDR1 is SGHRS and CDR2 is YFSETQ. Unmatched junction bases numbered 5, after V lost 7 bases and J lost 7 bases. In nucleotides, the CDR3 is TGCGCCAGCCGGGACAGGGGTAATGAGCAGTACTCC. Its translation: CASRDRGNEQYS.

This clonotype was counted a few times. The chain joins TRBV12-3 or TRBV12-4 to TRBJ2-2; D may be TRBD1 or TRBD2 (5 bases each). The CDR3 covers 18 residues. The germline V and J ends were trimmed by 6 bases and 0 bases, with 20 bases remaining between them. CDR3 loop: CASSKSLFGDANTGELFF. CDR3 in DNA: TGTGCCAGCAGCAAAAGTCTTTTTGGGGACGCGAACACCGGGGAGCTGTTTTTT.

This sequence joins TRBV7-9 and TRBJ1-2, with 8 bases that match TRBD1. This CDR3 spans 19 amino acids. V gave up 3 bases and J gave up 3 bases; unmatched junction bases: 18. Germline CDR1 SEHNR, CDR2 FQNEAQ (reference sequence). CDR3: CASSFTTGAVPERDYGYTF. The CDR3 DNA follows: TGTGCCAGCAGCTTTACGACAGGGGCCGTGCCAGAAAGAGACTATGGCTACACCTTC.

This clonotype was found a few times. The chain recombines TRBV20-1 with TRBJ2-7; TRBD2 matches at 12 bases. This CDR3 spans 15 amino acids. The germline gives CDR1 DFQATT, CDR2 SNEGSKA (reference sequence). V gave up 3 bases and J gave up 4 bases; unmatched junction bases: 7. The CDR3 DNA reads TGCAGTGCTAGGATTCTAGCGGGAGGGCTATACGAGCAGTACTTC. Its translation is CSARILAGGLYEQYF.

Notes on this clonotype: At one boundary the junction diverges from the germline segment, which might be a read error. The J gene is TRBJ2-3, the V gene TRBV25-1; 10 positions match TRBD2. The CDR3 is 18 amino acids. Germline loops: CDR1 MGHDK, CDR2 SYGVNS. DNA for the CDR3: TGTGCCGGCAGTGAATCCGGTAGCGGGAGGCCGAGCACAGATACGCAGTATTTT. Translating gives CAGSESGSGRPSTDTQYF.

V usage is TRBV7-3 and J usage is TRBJ1-6; 7 nucleotides align to TRBD1. CDR1 is SGHTA, CDR2 FQGTGA, per germline. V was clipped by 5 bases and J by 7 bases; unmatched bases: 2. This CDR3 spans 13 amino acids. The CDR3 loop reads CASSIQGNSPLHF. The CDR3 DNA follows: TGTGCCAGCAGCATACAGGGGAATTCACCCCTCCACTTT.